These 25 T cell receptor beta chains originate from one sample sequenced in a study of T-cell reconstitution after alpha-beta-depleted transplantation in children. Using unique molecular identifiers, the investigators prepared the TCRbeta library. TCRdb called the PCR reads again in MiXCR, with one record for every CDR3 protein. Of 200,000 to 250,000 distinct CDR3 sequences listed, approximately 10% are singletons. The sequencing used PBMCs from the stem cell graft donor, collected from the stem cell graft. These receptors were collected from a human donor who donated a stem cell graft to a child with acute lymphoblastic leukemia.

This CDR3 is CASSYSAGKTSPLHF. The CDR3 DNA reads TGTGCCAGCAGTTACTCGGCAGGGAAGACTTCACCCCTCCACTTT. This chain joins TRBV6-2 or TRBV6-3 and TRBJ1-6; D is perhaps TRBD1 (5 bases). There are 15 residues in the CDR3. Germline CDR1 MNHEY, CDR2 SVGEGT. V shed 0 bases and J shed 9 bases, with 12 bases lying between them.

The CDR3 spells CASSQDGRNNSPLHF. The CDR3 DNA sequence: TGTGCCAGCAGCCAAGATGGCAGAAATAATTCACCCCTCCACTTT. This chain connects TRBV14 to TRBJ1-6, with D unclear. Trimming took 0 bases from V and 5 from J, leaving 8 bases between them. Germline V gene sequence: CDR1 SGHDN, CDR2 FVKESK. This CDR3 has 15 amino acids.

This clonotype was detected a few times. The chain has TRBV5-1 and TRBJ2-7; 8 nucleotides match TRBD1. The CDR3 sequence is 19 residues long. Germline V lookup: CDR1 SGHRS, CDR2 YFSETQ. The V and J ends lost 1 base and 3 bases, in that order; junction bases with no gene match: 18. The CDR3 reads CASSLNYYPTGGDLYEQYF. DNA for the CDR3: TGCGCCAGCAGCTTGAACTATTATCCCACAGGGGGTGACCTCTACGAGCAGTACTTC. The full variable domain, in which reference TRBV5-1 and TRBJ2-7 provide the parts outside the CDR3, is KAGVTQTPRYLIKTRGQQVTLSCSPISGHRSVSWYQQTPGQGLQFLFEYFSETQRNKGNFPGRFSGRQFSNSRSEMNVSTLELGDSALYLCASSLNYYPTGGDLYEQYFGPGTRLTVT.

This clonotype was counted many times. This chain uses TRBV6-2 or TRBV6-3 with TRBJ2-2; no clear D gene. CDR3 size: 13 residues. V was pared by 0 bases and J by 6 bases, with 5 bases between. Germline V gene data show CDR1 as MNHEY and CDR2 as SVGEGT. The CDR3 coding sequence is TGTGCCAGCAGTTACTCAAGGGCCGGGGAGCTGTTTTTT. Its translation: CASSYSRAGELFF.

This clonotype was seen many times. The V and J genes are TRBV7-6 and TRBJ1-2; TRBD1 matches at 9 bases. V lost 1 base, J lost 6 bases, and 12 bases stayed unmatched. Germline V gene lookup returns CDR1 SGHVS and CDR2 FNYEAQ. The CDR3 has 17 residues. CDR3 coding DNA: TGTGCCAGCAGCTTAGAGTTAGGGGGCGGGACAGGGAATGGCTACACCTTC. Amino acid sequence: CASSLELGGGTGNGYTF. Based on the CDR3 plus reference TRBV7-6 and TRBJ1-2, the full variable domain is GAGVSQSPRYKVTKRGQDVALRCDPISGHVSLYWYRQALGQGPEFLTYFNYEAQQDKSGLPNDRFSAERPEGSISTLTIQRTEQRDSAMYRCASSLELGGGTGNGYTFGSGTRLTVV.

This clonotype was counted only a few times. The V gene is TRBV5-1, the J gene TRBJ1-1, with 10 nucleotides matching TRBD1. Trimming took 5 bases from V and 0 from J; bases not matched to a gene: 7. Germline CDR1 reads SGHRS; CDR2 reads YFSETQ. There are 16 residues in the CDR3. The CDR3 here is CASRHGTGELNTEAFF. DNA of the CDR3: TGCGCCAGCAGGCATGGGACAGGGGAATTGAACACTGAAGCTTTCTTT.

V and J are TRBV6-1 and TRBJ2-2; a weak D match, TRBD1 (8 bases). There are 15 residues in the CDR3. With 1 base removed from V and 5 bases from J, the gap between germline ends came to 11 bases. Germline values: CDR1 MNHNS, CDR2 SASEGT. DNA of the CDR3: TGTGCCAGCAGTGAAGACAGGGGGGGAACCGGGGAGCTGTTTTTT. It translates to CASSEDRGGTGELFF.

The chain joins TRBV6-1 to TRBJ1-1; no definite D call. The CDR3 is made up of 13 amino acids. Germline lookup yields CDR1 MNHNS and CDR2 SASEGT. V was shortened by 6 bases and J by 6 bases, with 14 bases between the two germline ends. CDR3 residues: CASRRLPSPEAFF. CDR3 sequence (DNA): TGTGCCAGCAGACGACTTCCAAGCCCTGAAGCTTTCTTT.

This clonotype was observed at least ten times. The chain carries TRBV20-1 and TRBJ2-2; D is undetermined. The V end was cut by 0 bases, the J end by 1 base, with 9 bases between. CDR3 length: 15 residues. Germline assignment: CDR1 DFQATT and CDR2 SNEGSKA (reference sequence). CDR3 bases: TGCAGTGCTAGAGAGAAACTGGAGAACACCGGGGAGCTGTTTTTT. This translates into CSAREKLENTGELFF.

In this sample, this clonotype turned up a few times. This chain links TRBV11-2 with TRBJ1-2; a weak D match, TRBD1 (5 bases). Germline V gene lookup returns CDR1 SGHAT and CDR2 FQNNGV. The length of the CDR3 is 12 residues. V lost 8 bases and J 5 bases, leaving 12 bases between the germline ends. Written as DNA, the CDR3 is TGTGCCAGCGAGGGGAATGATTATGGCTACACCTTC. Amino acids: CASEGNDYGYTF. Full variable domain (remainder filled in from reference TRBV11-2 and TRBJ1-2): EAGVAQSPRYKIIEKRQSVAFWCNPISGHATLYWYQQILGQGPKLLIQFQNNGVVDDSQLPKDRFSAERLKGVDSTLKIQPAKLEDSAVYLCASEGNDYGYTFGSGTRLTVV.

This clonotype was counted ten times or more. This chain uses TRBV20-1 with TRBJ2-1; the D is unclear. CDR1 is DFQATT and CDR2 is SNEGSKA in the germline V gene (reference sequence). The CDR3 runs 14 residues. V dropped 5 bases and J dropped 0 bases, with 11 bases sitting between them. The CDR3: CSAPTVGSYNEQFF. Written as DNA, the CDR3 is TGCAGTGCTCCTACAGTTGGCTCCTACAATGAGCAGTTCTTC.

This clonotype was seen a handful of times. CDR3 amino acids: CASSSYPGSDTEAFF. The CDR3 DNA reads as TGTGCCAGCAGTTCTTACCCAGGATCAGACACTGAAGCTTTCTTT. The genes are TRBV12-3 or TRBV12-4 and TRBJ1-1, with D unclear. V was pared by 4 bases and J by 3 bases, with 15 bases between. This CDR3 has 15 amino acids.

This clonotype was found many times. The V call is TRBV7-2, the J call TRBJ2-7; D possibly corresponds to TRBD2 (6 bases). Trimming left V 1 base short and J 2 bases short, with 9 bases between. This CDR3 is built from 14 residues. The germline CDR1 and CDR2 sequences are SGHTA and FQGNSA. The CDR3 DNA follows: TGTGCCAGCAGCTTAGGAGGAGGGACCTACGAGCAGTACTTC. It encodes CASSLGGGTYEQYF.

This clonotype was seen more than once but under ten times. This chain links TRBV4-2 with TRBJ1-2, with a weak D call TRBD1 (5 bases). V dropped 0 bases and J dropped 0 bases, with 11 bases sitting between them. This CDR3 is built from 16 residues. CDR1 LGHNA and CDR2 YNFKEQ come from the germline V gene. This CDR3 reads CASSQDPRGSNYGYTF. CDR3 DNA sequence: TGTGCCAGCAGCCAAGACCCTCGGGGCTCTAACTATGGCTACACCTTC.

This clonotype was counted at least ten times. This chain joins TRBV15 and TRBJ2-3; D might be TRBD2 (6 bases). The V gene lost 1 base and the J gene lost 1 base, with 6 bases spanning the gap. There are 14 residues in the CDR3. The germline gives CDR1 LNHNV, CDR2 YYDKDF (reference sequence). The CDR3 nucleotides are TGTGCCACCAGCAGAGCTAGCGGCACAGATACGCAGTATTTT. The encoded protein is CATSRASGTDTQYF.

This clonotype was seen a few times. The chain links TRBV7-8 to TRBJ2-5; TRBD1 aligns across 12 bases. Germline V gene lookup returns CDR1 SGHVS and CDR2 FQNEAQ. Trimming cost V 5 bases and J 4 bases; bases outside gene matches: 11. This CDR3 contains 17 residues. CDR3 protein: CASSPRDRGHGLETQYF. CDR3 DNA: TGTGCCAGCAGCCCCCGGGACAGGGGGCATGGTCTAGAGACCCAGTACTTC.

The chain has TRBV3-1 and TRBJ1-6, with D maybe TRBD1 (5 bases). The V and J ends lost 4 bases and 3 bases respectively, with 16 bases between them. The CDR3 has 17 residues. Germline CDR1 reads LGHDT; CDR2 reads YNNKEL (reference sequence). The CDR3 nucleotides read TGTGCCAGCAGCCCAAGCACCGGCAGGGTCTATAATTCACCCCTCCACTTT. This gives the protein CASSPSTGRVYNSPLHF.

The genes are TRBV5-4 and TRBJ2-4, with D uncertain. There are 14 residues in the CDR3. V shed 4 bases and J shed 9 bases, with 17 bases lying between them. Germline V gene sequence: CDR1 SGHNT, CDR2 YYREEE (reference sequence). DNA for the CDR3: TGTGCCAGCAGCCCGAGTGGGGTAGGCGGCATTCAGTACTTC. Translated: CASSPSGVGGIQYF.

This clonotype was counted many times. The chain is built from TRBV29-1 and TRBJ1-2; D not resolved. V lost 3 bases to trimming and J lost 2 bases, with 7 bases between them. The CDR3 totals 12 residues. The germline gives CDR1 SQVTM, CDR2 ANQGSEA. CDR3 amino acids: CSVDQDNYGYTF. Written as DNA, the CDR3 is TGCAGCGTTGATCAGGACAACTATGGCTACACCTTC.

The rearrangement joins TRBV20-1 to TRBJ2-7, with D possibly matching TRBD1 (6 bases). With 2 bases removed from V and 0 bases from J, the gap between germline ends came to 11 bases. The CDR3 has 14 amino acids. Germline lookup yields CDR1 DFQATT and CDR2 SNEGSKA (reference sequence). CDR3 DNA sequence: TGCAGTGCTAGACTCCAGGGGAGCTCCTACGAGCAGTACTTC. Residues: CSARLQGSSYEQYF.

The chain has TRBV13 and TRBJ1-1, with D perhaps matching TRBD1 (6 bases). Trimming left V 4 bases short and J 7 bases short, with 10 bases between. The CDR3 runs 12 residues. The germline V gene has CDR1 PRHDT and CDR2 FYEKMQ (reference sequence). The CDR3 DNA follows: TGTGCCAGCAGCTGGGACATTTTTGAAGCTTTCTTT. It encodes CASSWDIFEAFF.

This clonotype occurred many times. The genes are TRBV5-1 and TRBJ1-6; TRBD1 matches 8 bases. This CDR3 spans 15 amino acids. Germline CDR1 is SGHRS and CDR2 is YFSETQ. The trim removed 0 bases at V and 9 bases at J, leaving 5 bases unmatched. The CDR3 is CASSLAGTGSSPLHF. For the CDR3, the DNA is TGCGCCAGCAGCTTGGCCGGGACAGGCTCTTCACCCCTCCACTTT.

The sample holds many counts of this clonotype. J is TRBJ2-7 and V is TRBV6-2 or TRBV6-3, with D unresolved. The V end was cut by 0 bases, the J end by 3 bases, with 15 bases between. The CDR3 runs 16 residues. Germline CDR1 reads MNHEY; CDR2 reads SVGEGT. CDR3 coding DNA: TGTGCCAGCAGTTACTCGAAAGTTGTAGGTGTCTACGAGCAGTACTTC. This encodes CASSYSKVVGVYEQYF.

In this sample, this clonotype turned up many times. The chain combines TRBV12-3 or TRBV12-4 with TRBJ2-7; D may be TRBD1 (6 bases). The CDR3 sequence is 13 residues long. The V and J ends lost 5 bases and 5 bases respectively, with 13 bases between them. In nucleotides, the CDR3 is TGTGCCAGCAGTCCCGACAGGCTCCACGAGCAGTACTTC. This encodes CASSPDRLHEQYF.

This clonotype occurred many times. The chain uses TRBV10-3 and TRBJ2-1; D is undetermined. Between the trimmed V and J ends, which lost 2 bases and 15 bases, there was a span of 20 bases. CDR3 size: 14 residues. The germline V gene has CDR1 ENHRY and CDR2 SYGVKD. CDR3 amino acids: CAISEQKDSRSRFF. The DNA of the CDR3 is TGTGCCATCAGTGAGCAAAAAGACTCCCGCAGCAGGTTCTTC.